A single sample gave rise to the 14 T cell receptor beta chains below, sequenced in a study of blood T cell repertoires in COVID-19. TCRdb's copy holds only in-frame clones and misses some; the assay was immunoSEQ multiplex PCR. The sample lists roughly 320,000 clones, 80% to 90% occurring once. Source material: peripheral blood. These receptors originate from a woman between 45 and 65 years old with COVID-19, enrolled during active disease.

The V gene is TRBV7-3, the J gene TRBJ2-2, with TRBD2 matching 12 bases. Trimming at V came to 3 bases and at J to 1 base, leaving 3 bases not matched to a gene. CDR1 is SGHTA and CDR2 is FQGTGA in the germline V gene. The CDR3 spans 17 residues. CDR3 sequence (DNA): TGTGCCAGCAGCTTGTCGGGACTAGCGGGGAACACCGGGGAGCTGTTTTTT. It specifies CASSLSGLAGNTGELFF.

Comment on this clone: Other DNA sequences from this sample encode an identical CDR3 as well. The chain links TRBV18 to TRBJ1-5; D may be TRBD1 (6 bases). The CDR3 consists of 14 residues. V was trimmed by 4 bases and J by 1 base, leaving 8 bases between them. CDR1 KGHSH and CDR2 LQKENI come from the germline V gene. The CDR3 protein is CASSQQGSNQPQHF. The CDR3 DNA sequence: TGTGCCAGCTCACAACAGGGAAGCAATCAGCCCCAGCATTTT.

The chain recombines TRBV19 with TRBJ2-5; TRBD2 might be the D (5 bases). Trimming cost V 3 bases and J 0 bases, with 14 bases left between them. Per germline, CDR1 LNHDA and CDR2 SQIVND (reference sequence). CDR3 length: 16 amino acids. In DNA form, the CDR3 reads TGTGCCAGTAGTATTACGCCGGGATTGTACCAAGAGACCCAGTACTTC. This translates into CASSITPGLYQETQYF.

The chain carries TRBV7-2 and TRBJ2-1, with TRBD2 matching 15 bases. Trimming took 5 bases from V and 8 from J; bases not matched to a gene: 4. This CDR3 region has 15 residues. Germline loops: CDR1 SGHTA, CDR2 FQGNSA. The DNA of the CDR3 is TGTGCCAGCAGCCGTGGACTAGCGGGAGGGCATGAGCAGTTCTTC. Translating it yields CASSRGLAGGHEQFF.

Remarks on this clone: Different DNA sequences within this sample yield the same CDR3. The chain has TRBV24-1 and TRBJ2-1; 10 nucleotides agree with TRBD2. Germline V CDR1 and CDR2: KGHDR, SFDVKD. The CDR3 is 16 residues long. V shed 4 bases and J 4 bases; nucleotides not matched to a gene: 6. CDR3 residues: CATSDSSGRAYNEQFF. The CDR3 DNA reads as TGTGCCACCAGTGACTCCAGCGGGAGGGCATACAATGAGCAGTTCTTC.

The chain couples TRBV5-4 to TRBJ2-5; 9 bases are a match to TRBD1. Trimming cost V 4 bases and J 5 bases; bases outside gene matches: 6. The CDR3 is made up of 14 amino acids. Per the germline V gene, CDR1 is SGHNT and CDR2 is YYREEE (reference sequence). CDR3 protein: CASSRKQGAETQYF. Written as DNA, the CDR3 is TGTGCCAGCAGCAGGAAACAGGGGGCGGAGACCCAGTACTTC. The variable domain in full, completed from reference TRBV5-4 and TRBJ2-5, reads ETGVTQSPTHLIKTRGQQVTLRCSSQSGHNTVSWYQQALGQGPQFIFQYYREEENGRGNFPPRFSGLQFPNYSSELNVNALELDDSALYLCASSRKQGAETQYFGPGTRLLVL.

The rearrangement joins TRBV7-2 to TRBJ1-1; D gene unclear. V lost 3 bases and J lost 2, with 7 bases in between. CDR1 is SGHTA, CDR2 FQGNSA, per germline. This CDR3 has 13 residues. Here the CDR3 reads CASSFRTNTEAFF. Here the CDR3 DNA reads TGTGCCAGCAGCTTTCGGACTAACACTGAAGCTTTCTTT. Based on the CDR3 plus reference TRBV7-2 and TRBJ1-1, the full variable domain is GAGVSQSPSNKVTEKGKDVELRCDPISGHTALYWYRQSLGQGLEFLIYFQGNSAPDKSGLPSDRFSAERTGGSVSTLTIQRTQQEDSAVYLCASSFRTNTEAFFGQGTRLTVV.

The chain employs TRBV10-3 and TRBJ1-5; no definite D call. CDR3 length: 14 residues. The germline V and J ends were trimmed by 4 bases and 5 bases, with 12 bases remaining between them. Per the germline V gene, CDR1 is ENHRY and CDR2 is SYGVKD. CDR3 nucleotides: TGTGCCATCAGTGGATCAGGAAAAGATCAGCCCCAGCATTTT. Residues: CAISGSGKDQPQHF.

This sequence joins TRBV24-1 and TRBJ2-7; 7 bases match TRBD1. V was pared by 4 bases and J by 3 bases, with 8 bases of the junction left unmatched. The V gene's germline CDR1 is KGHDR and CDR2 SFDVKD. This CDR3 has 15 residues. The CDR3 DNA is TGTGCCACCAGTGAAACAGGGGTTAGGGGCTACGAGCAGTACTTC. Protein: CATSETGVRGYEQYF.

CDR3 region: CASSLVEGRPTDTQYF. Here the CDR3 DNA reads TGTGCCAGCAGCTTAGTGGAGGGACGGCCCACAGATACGCAGTATTTT. The J gene is TRBJ2-3, the V gene TRBV7-6; a weak D match, TRBD2 (6 bases). Germline-derived CDR1 and CDR2 are SGHVS and FNYEAQ. V lost 1 base, J lost 2 bases, and 13 bases lay in between. The CDR3 contains 16 residues. Filled out from reference TRBV7-6 and TRBJ2-3, the complete variable domain reads GAGVSQSPRYKVTKRGQDVALRCDPISGHVSLYWYRQALGQGPEFLTYFNYEAQQDKSGLPNDRFSAERPEGSISTLTIQRTEQRDSAMYRCASSLVEGRPTDTQYFGPGTRLTVL.

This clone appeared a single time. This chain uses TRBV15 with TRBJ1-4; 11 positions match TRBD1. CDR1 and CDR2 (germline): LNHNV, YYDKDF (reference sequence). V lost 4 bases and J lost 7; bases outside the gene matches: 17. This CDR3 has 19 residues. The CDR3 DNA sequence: TGTGCCACCAGCACTGGGCGGACAGGGGGCTTTGGGAGTAGTGAAAAACTGTTTTTT. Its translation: CATSTGRTGGFGSSEKLFF.

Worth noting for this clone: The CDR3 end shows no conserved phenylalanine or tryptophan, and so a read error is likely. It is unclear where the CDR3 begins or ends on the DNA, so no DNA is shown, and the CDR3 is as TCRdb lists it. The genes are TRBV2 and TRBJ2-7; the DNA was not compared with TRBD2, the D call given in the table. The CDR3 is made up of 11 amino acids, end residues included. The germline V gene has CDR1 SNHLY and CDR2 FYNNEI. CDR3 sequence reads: CASSYAAGGPL.

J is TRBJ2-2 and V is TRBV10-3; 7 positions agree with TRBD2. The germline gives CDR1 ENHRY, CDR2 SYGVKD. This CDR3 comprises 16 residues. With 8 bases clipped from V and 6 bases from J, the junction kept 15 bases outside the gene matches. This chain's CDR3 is CAIAPGLTSTPGELFF. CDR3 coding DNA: TGTGCCATCGCACCGGGACTAACCTCAACCCCCGGGGAGCTGTTTTTT.

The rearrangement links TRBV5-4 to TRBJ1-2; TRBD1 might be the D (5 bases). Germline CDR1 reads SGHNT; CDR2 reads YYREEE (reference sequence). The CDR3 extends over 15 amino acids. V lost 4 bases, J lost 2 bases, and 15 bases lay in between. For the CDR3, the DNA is TGTGCCAGCAGCCAGGGAGGTTTGAAAAACTATGGCTACACCTTC. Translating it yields CASSQGGLKNYGYTF.